This passage covers 9 T cell receptor beta chains from one sample sequenced in a study of Tregs in tolerant kidney transplant recipients. Data came from immunoSEQ multiplex PCR; TCRdb stores just in-frame clones and leaves some out. This table holds 90,000 to 130,000 clones, roughly 89% found once. Here the sequenced sample was CD4+ T cells from blood, taken before the transplant. These receptors originate from a human donor who received a combined kidney and bone marrow transplant.

The rearrangement uses TRBV4-1 and TRBJ2-5; D perhaps matches TRBD1 (7 bases). Trimming removed 1 base from V and 5 bases from J, with 23 bases in between. Germline loops: CDR1 MGHRA, CDR2 YSYEKL. This CDR3 has 18 residues. CDR3 DNA: TGCGCCAGCAGCCAAGGGAGGGGGCCGAACCCGGCCGGGGAGACCCAGTACTTC. Amino acids: CASSQGRGPNPAGETQYF.

CDR3 in amino acids: CASSELAGTDTQYF. For the CDR3, the DNA is TGTGCCAGCAGTGAGCTAGCGGGGACAGATACGCAGTATTTT. V and J are TRBV6-1 and TRBJ2-3; 9 bases map to TRBD2. Germline CDR1 is MNHNS and CDR2 is SASEGT. V dropped 3 bases and J dropped 3; count of bases not matched to a gene: 1. CDR3 length: 14 amino acids.

The chain combines TRBV5-6 with TRBJ2-5, with D uncertain. From germline, CDR1 is SGHDT and CDR2 YYEEEE. The length of the CDR3 is 12 residues. V lost 0 bases and J 4 bases, leaving 4 bases between the germline ends. The CDR3 DNA sequence: TGTGCCAGCAGCTTGGGTCTAGAGACCCAGTACTTC. Translation gives CASSLGLETQYF.

This clone was picked up one time. V gene TRBV5-6 combines with J gene TRBJ1-2; weak D call: TRBD1 (6 bases). CDR1 SGHDT and CDR2 YYEEEE come from the germline V gene. V was pared by 5 bases and J by 5 bases, with 22 bases between. The CDR3 runs 16 residues. The CDR3 coding sequence is TGTGCCAGCAGTCGGTCATATATATCGCAGGGGTATGGCTACACCTTC. The encoded protein is CASSRSYISQGYGYTF.

The V gene is TRBV7-2, the J gene TRBJ2-3; TRBD2 matches at 7 bases. The CDR3 spans 15 residues. With 2 bases clipped from V and 2 bases from J, the junction kept 4 bases outside the gene matches. The germline V gene encodes CDR1 SGHTA and CDR2 FQGNSA. The CDR3 loop is CASSLNSGSTDTQYF. CDR3 coding DNA: TGTGCCAGCAGCTTAAATAGCGGGTCCACAGATACGCAGTATTTT. Together with reference TRBV7-2 and TRBJ2-3, the CDR3 gives the full variable domain: GAGVSQSPSNKVTEKGKDVELRCDPISGHTALYWYRQSLGQGLEFLIYFQGNSAPDKSGLPSDRFSAERTGGSVSTLTIQRTQQEDSAVYLCASSLNSGSTDTQYFGPGTRLTVL.

This clone occurred once. The chain recombines TRBV10-2 with TRBJ1-2; D is perhaps TRBD1 (5 bases). V was cut by 10 bases and J by 1 base, with 13 bases left in between. The CDR3 is 13 residues long. Germline CDR1 is WSHSY and CDR2 is SAAADI. CDR3 nucleotides: TGCGCCACCCTGACGGGGGGTAACTATGGCTACACCTTC. Amino acids: CATLTGGNYGYTF.

The chain joins TRBV6-1 to TRBJ1-2; D is unresolved. The CDR3 runs 17 residues. V was clipped by 0 bases and J by 5 bases, with 19 bases between them. In germline, CDR1 is MNHNS, CDR2 SASEGT. Written as DNA, the CDR3 is TGTGCCAGCAGTGAAGCGGGCGGGTCAGCCCCAAGGTATGGCTACACCTTC. Protein: CASSEAGGSAPRYGYTF.

CDR3 nucleotide sequence: TGCGCCAGCAGCTTGACAGGGTTGGGGAACACTGAAGCTTTCTTT. Translated, it gives CASSLTGLGNTEAFF. The rearrangement links TRBV5-1 to TRBJ1-1; TRBD1 might be the D (6 bases). Germline loops: CDR1 SGHRS, CDR2 YFSETQ. The V end was cut by 1 base, the J end by 1 base, with 11 bases between. This CDR3 is 15 amino acids long.

This chain connects TRBV28 to TRBJ2-7, with 11 bases fitting TRBD2. CDR3 length: 15 amino acids. Germline CDR1 reads MDHEN; CDR2 reads SYDVKM. V lost 6 bases to trimming and J lost 0 bases; unmatched junction nucleotides: 4. The CDR3 loop is CASRETSGISYEQYF. The CDR3 bases are TGTGCCAGCAGGGAGACTAGCGGGATCTCCTACGAGCAGTACTTC.